This TCR beta chain appears in the sequencing data of a study of identical twins. Study-level points and caveats: In zero-insertion analyses, partial confounding could arise from invariant MAIT and iNKT cells. It was out-of-frame TCR alpha sharing in monozygotic twins that models underestimated.

Each CDR3 protein is one row after TCRdb ran MiXCR on the 5' RACE reads. The table lists 200,000 to 300,000 distinct CDR3 sequences, about 7% of them singletons, with approximately 3.6% in the top ten. In its sample, this clonotype was seen a few times. The antigen is not known. This same sample was also taken into another study, of yellow fever vaccine responses in identical twins. That investigation notes: Twins' vaccine T cell response reportedly gave the appearance of partial convergence and partial personalization.

Source material: memory (CD45RO+) T cells sorted from blood. The receptor's source is a young woman in good health.

Here the CDR3 DNA reads TGCGCCAGCAGCCAGGAGGCCGCTGGAAACACCATATATTTT. Translation gives CASSQEAAGNTIYF. The rearrangement joins TRBV5-1 to TRBJ1-3, with no clear D. CDR3 length: 14 residues. V shed 4 bases and J shed 2 bases, with 10 bases lying between them. Germline CDR1 and CDR2: SGHRS and YFSETQ.